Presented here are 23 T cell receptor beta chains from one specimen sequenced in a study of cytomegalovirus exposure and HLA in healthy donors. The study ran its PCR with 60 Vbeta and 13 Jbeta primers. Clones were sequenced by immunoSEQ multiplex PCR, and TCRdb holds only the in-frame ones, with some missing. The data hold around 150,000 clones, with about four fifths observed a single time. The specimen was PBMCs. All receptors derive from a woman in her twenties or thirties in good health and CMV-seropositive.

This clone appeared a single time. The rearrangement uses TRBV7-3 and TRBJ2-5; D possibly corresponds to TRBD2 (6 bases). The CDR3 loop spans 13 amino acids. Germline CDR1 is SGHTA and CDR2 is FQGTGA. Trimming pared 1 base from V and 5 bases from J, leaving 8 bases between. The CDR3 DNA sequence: TGTGCCAGCAGCTTAAGAGGGAGGGAGACCCAGTACTTC. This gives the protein CASSLRGRETQYF.

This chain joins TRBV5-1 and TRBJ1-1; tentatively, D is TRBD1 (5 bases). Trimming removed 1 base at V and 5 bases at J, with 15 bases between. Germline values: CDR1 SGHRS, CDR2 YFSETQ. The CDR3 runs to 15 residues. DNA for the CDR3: TGCGCCAGCAGCTTGATACCTGGGGAGGGGACTGAAGCTTTCTTT. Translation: CASSLIPGEGTEAFF.

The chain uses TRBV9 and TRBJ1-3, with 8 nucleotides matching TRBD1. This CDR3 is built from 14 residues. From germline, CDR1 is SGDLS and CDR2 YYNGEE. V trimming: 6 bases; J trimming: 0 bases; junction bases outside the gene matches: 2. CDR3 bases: TGTGCCAGCACAGGGGGCGGCTCTGGAAACACCATATATTTT. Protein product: CASTGGGSGNTIYF.

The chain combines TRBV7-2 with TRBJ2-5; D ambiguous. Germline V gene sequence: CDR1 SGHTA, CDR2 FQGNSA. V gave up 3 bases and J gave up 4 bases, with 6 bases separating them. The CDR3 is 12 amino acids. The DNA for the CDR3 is TGTGCCAGCAGCTTGTACTCAGAGACCCAGTACTTC. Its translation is CASSLYSETQYF.

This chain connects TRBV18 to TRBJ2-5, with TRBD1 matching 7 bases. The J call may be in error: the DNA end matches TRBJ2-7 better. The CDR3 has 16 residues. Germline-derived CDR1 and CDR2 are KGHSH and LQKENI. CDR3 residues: CASSRAGTVDSYEQYF. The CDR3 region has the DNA TGTGCCAGCTCCCGGGCCGGGACAGTGGATTCCTACGAGCAGTACTTC.

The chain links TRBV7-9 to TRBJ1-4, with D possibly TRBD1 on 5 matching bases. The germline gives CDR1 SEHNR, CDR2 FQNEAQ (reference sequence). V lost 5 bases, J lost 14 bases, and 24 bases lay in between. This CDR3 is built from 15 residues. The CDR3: CASSHVWEGPGALFF. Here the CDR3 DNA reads TGTGCCAGCAGCCATGTTTGGGAGGGTCCCGGGGCGCTGTTTTTT.

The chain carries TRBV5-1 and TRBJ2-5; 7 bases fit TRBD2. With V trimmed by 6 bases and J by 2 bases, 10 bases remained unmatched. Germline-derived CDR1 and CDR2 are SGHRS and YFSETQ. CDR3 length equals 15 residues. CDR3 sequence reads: CASTPLASGQETQYF. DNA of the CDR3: TGCGCCAGCACCCCCCTGGCTAGCGGTCAAGAGACCCAGTACTTC. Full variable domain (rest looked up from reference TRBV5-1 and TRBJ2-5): KAGVTQTPRYLIKTRGQQVTLSCSPISGHRSVSWYQQTPGQGLQFLFEYFSETQRNKGNFPGRFSGRQFSNSRSEMNVSTLELGDSALYLCASTPLASGQETQYFGPGTRLLVL.

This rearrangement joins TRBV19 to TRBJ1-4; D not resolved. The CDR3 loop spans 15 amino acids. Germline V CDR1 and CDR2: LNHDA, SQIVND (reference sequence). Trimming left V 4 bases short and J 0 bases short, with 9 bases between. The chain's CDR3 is CASSNSIATNEKLFF. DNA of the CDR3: TGTGCCAGTAGTAACTCGATCGCAACTAATGAAAAACTGTTTTTT.

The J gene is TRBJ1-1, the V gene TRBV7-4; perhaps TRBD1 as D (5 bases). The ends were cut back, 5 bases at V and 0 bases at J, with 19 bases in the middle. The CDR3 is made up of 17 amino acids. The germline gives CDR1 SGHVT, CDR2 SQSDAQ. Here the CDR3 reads CASSRAFQTDMNTEAFF. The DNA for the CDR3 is TGTGCCAGCAGCAGAGCGTTTCAGACAGATATGAACACTGAAGCTTTCTTT.

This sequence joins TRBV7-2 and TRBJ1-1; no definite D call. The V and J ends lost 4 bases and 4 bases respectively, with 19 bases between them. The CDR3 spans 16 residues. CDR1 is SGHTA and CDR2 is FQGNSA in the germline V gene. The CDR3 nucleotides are TGTGCCAGCAGCTGGACCACGACCTGGCGGGGCACTGAAGCTTTCTTT. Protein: CASSWTTTWRGTEAFF.

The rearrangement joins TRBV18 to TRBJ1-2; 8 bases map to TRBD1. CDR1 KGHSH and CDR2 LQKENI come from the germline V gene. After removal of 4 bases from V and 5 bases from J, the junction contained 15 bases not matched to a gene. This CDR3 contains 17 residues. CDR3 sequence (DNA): TGTGCCAGCTCACTGAGACAGACAGGGGAAGAGGGATATGGCTACACCTTC. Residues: CASSLRQTGEEGYGYTF.

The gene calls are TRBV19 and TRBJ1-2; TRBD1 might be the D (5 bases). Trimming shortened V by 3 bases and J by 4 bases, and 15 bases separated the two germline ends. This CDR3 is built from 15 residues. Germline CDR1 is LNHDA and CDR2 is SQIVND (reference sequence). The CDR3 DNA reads TGTGCCAGTAGTATTCCCAGACAGCGCCCCTATGGCTACACCTTC. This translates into CASSIPRQRPYGYTF.

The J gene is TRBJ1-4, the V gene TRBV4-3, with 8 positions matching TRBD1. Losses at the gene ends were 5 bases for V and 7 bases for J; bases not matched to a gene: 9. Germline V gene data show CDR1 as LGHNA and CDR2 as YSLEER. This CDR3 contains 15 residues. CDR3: CASSDPGQAAEKLFF. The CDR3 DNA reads TGCGCCAGCAGCGACCCGGGACAGGCGGCTGAAAAACTGTTTTTT.

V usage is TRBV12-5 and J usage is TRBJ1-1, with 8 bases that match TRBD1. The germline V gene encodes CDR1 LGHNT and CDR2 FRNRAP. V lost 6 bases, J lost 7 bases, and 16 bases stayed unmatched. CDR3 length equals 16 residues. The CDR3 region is CASGQPFDRGRGEAFF. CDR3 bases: TGTGCTAGTGGCCAACCCTTCGACAGGGGCAGGGGTGAAGCTTTCTTT.

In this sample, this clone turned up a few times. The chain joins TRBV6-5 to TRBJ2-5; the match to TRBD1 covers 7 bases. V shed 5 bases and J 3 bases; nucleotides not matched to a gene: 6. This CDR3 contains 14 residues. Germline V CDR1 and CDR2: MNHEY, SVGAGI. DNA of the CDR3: TGTGCCAGCAGTCTCTTAGGGACAGAAGAGACCCAGTACTTC. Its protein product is CASSLLGTEETQYF.

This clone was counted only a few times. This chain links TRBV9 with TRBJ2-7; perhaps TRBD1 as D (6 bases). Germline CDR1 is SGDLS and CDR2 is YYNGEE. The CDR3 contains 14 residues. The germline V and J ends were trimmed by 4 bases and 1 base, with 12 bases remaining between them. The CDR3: CASSPRTDSYEQYF. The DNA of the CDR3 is TGTGCCAGCAGCCCCCGGACAGATTCCTACGAGCAGTACTTC.

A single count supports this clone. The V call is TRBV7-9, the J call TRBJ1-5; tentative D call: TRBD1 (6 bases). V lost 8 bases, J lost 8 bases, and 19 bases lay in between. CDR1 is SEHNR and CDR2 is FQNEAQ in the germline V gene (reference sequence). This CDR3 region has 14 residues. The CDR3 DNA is TGTGCCAGCCTAAAGGATGGGGGCAGTGAGCCCCAGCATTTT. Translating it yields CASLKDGGSEPQHF. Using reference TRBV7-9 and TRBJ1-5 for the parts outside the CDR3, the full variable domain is DTGVSQNPRHKITKRGQNVTFRCDPISEHNRLYWYRQTLGQGPEFLTYFQNEAQLEKSRLLSDRFSAERPKGSFSTLEIQRTEQGDSAMYLCASLKDGGSEPQHFGDGTRLSIL.

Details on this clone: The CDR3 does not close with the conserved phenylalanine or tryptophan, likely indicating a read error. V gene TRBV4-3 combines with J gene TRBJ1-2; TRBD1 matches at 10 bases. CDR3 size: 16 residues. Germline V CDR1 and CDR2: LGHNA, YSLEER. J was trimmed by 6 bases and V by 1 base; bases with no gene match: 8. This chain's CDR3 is CASSQGRATGGDGYTL. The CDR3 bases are TGCGCCAGCAGCCAAGGCCGGGCGACAGGGGGCGATGGCTACACCCTC.

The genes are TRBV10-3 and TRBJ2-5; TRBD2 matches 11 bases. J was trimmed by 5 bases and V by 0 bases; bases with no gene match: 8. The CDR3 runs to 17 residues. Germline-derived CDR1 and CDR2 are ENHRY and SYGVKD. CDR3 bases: TGTGCCATCAGTGAGTCGACGACTAGCGGGGACCGGGAGACCCAGTACTTC. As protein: CAISESTTSGDRETQYF.

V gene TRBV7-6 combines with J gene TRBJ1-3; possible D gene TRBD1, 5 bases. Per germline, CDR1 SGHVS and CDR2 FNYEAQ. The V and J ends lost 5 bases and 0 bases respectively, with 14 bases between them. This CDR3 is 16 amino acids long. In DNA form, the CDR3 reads TGTGCCAGCAGCCCCCGTCCGGGGGACTCTGGAAACACCATATATTTT. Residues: CASSPRPGDSGNTIYF.

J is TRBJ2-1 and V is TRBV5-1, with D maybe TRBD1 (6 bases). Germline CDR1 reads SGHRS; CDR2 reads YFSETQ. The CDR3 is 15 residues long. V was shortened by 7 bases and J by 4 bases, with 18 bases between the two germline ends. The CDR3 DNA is TGCGCCAGCCGACGGAACAGGGAACCGTACAATGAGCAGTTCTTC. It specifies CASRRNREPYNEQFF.

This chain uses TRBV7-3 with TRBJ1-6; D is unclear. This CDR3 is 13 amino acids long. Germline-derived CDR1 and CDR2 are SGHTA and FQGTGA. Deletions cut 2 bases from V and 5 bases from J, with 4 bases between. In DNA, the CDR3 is TGTGCCAGCAGCTTACAGAATAATTCACCCCTCCACTTT. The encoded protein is CASSLQNNSPLHF. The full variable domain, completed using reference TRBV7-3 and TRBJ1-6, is GAGVSQTPSNKVTEKGKYVELRCDPISGHTALYWYRQSLGQGPEFLIYFQGTGAADDSGLPNDRFFAVRPEGSVSTLKIQRTERGDSAVYLCASSLQNNSPLHFGNGTRLTVT.

The CDR3 is CASSLRGISGNTIYF. The DNA for the CDR3 is TGTGCCAGCAGCTTAAGAGGGATCTCTGGAAACACCATATATTTT. V gene TRBV7-9 combines with J gene TRBJ1-3; D not resolved. V lost 2 bases, J lost 0 bases, and 8 bases lay in between. This CDR3 is built from 15 residues. Germline loops: CDR1 SEHNR, CDR2 FQNEAQ (reference sequence).